The sequence of this T cell receptor beta chain was determined in a study of cytomegalovirus exposure and HLA in healthy donors. As for the study in general: Of all 360 or so donors who were genotyped, roughly 85% belonged to the Caucasian-associated ancestry cluster.

This CDR3 comprises 16 residues. Germline CDR1 and CDR2: SGHVS and FNYEAQ. The V and J ends lost 5 bases and 3 bases respectively, with 19 bases between them. This clone was picked up one time. Researchers ran the PCR with 60 Vbeta and 13 Jbeta primers. Sequencing used immunoSEQ multiplex PCR; TCRdb keeps in-frame clones, though not all of them. The table records tens of thousands of clones, around 81% of them present only once. The chain is built from TRBV7-6 and TRBJ1-1; TRBD1 is a possible D gene (6 bases). The sequence was collected from a male donor in good health and CMV-seronegative. Specimen: PBMCs. CDR3 sequence: CASSPAQGPLHTEAFF. CDR3 sequence (DNA): TGTGCCAGCAGCCCAGCACAGGGCCCCCTGCACACTGAAGCTTTCTTT.